Shown below are 10 T cell receptor beta chains from a single sample sequenced in a study of blood T cell repertoires in COVID-19. TCRdb's table, derived via immunoSEQ multiplex PCR, lists solely in-frame clones and lacks some. This sample has about 71,000 clones, with about four fifths found just once. The source material was peripheral blood. Receptors were obtained from a woman of 80 years or more with acute or convalescent COVID-19.

The chain employs TRBV12-3 or TRBV12-4 and TRBJ1-2; D is ambiguous. This CDR3 comprises 12 residues. Trimming left V 3 bases short and J 7 bases short, with 9 bases between. In nucleotides, the CDR3 is TGTGCCAGCAGTTTGTCCTTCGGTGGCTACACCTTC. This gives the protein CASSLSFGGYTF.

V usage is TRBV18 and J usage is TRBJ2-7, with 9 positions matching TRBD1. The length of the CDR3 is 17 residues. Germline CDR1 KGHSH, CDR2 LQKENI. Trimming cost V 0 bases and J 3 bases; bases outside gene matches: 9. CDR3 coding DNA: TGTGCCAGCTCACCACCGTTCAGGACAGGGGCCCTCTACGAGCAGTACTTC. Its protein product is CASSPPFRTGALYEQYF.

This chain connects TRBV24-1 to TRBJ2-5, with 15 bases aligning to TRBD2. The germline gives CDR1 KGHDR, CDR2 SFDVKD. The CDR3 spans 16 residues. V trimming: 4 bases; J trimming: 4 bases; junction bases outside the gene matches: 3. CDR3 loop: CATSEPGLAGGETQYF. As DNA, the CDR3 is TGTGCCACCAGTGAGCCGGGACTAGCGGGAGGAGAGACCCAGTACTTC.

CDR3 protein: CASSEGLRGTGGYTF. The CDR3 nucleotides read TGTGCCAGCAGTGAGGGACTCCGGGGTACGGGCGGCTACACCTTC. The V gene is TRBV6-4, the J gene TRBJ1-2, with D tentatively TRBD1 (5 bases). CDR1 MRHNA and CDR2 SNTAGT come from the germline V gene. There are 15 residues in the CDR3. The V and J ends lost 3 bases and 8 bases respectively, with 19 bases between them.

The CDR3 protein is CASSYSKLARDTQYF. As DNA, the CDR3 is TGTGCCAGCAGTTACTCGAAGCTAGCGAGAGATACGCAGTATTTT. J is TRBJ2-3 and V is TRBV6-5; D is perhaps TRBD2 (6 bases). V dropped 0 bases and J dropped 5 bases, with 12 bases sitting between them. The CDR3 totals 15 residues. The germline CDR1 and CDR2 sequences are MNHEY and SVGAGI.

V is TRBV6-5 and J is TRBJ2-3; tentative D call: TRBD2 (6 bases). This CDR3 is built from 13 residues. Germline CDR1 reads MNHEY; CDR2 reads SVGAGI. With 8 bases removed from V and 0 bases from J, the gap between germline ends came to 9 bases. The CDR3 DNA reads as TGTGCCAGCGGGGACTGGAGCACAGATACGCAGTATTTT. It codes for CASGDWSTDTQYF.

The chain employs TRBV19 and TRBJ2-3, with 13 bases that match TRBD2. Germline loops: CDR1 LNHDA, CDR2 SQIVND (reference sequence). The CDR3 has 14 amino acids. J gave up 6 bases and V 6 bases, and 3 bases lay outside the gene matches. This chain's CDR3 is CASRGLAGRDTQYF. The DNA for the CDR3 is TGTGCCAGTAGGGGACTAGCGGGACGGGATACGCAGTATTTT.

The chain uses TRBV12-3 or TRBV12-4 and TRBJ1-1, with unresolved D. V was clipped by 3 bases and J by 7 bases, with 6 bases between them. The CDR3 loop spans 11 amino acids. The CDR3 reads CASSFPGEAFF. The CDR3, as DNA: TGTGCCAGCAGTTTTCCAGGTGAAGCTTTCTTT.

This clone has only one observation. This chain connects TRBV5-1 to TRBJ2-7, with D possibly TRBD2 on 7 matching bases. The DNA end is a closer match to TRBJ2-1, so the J assignment may be wrong. The CDR3 runs to 19 residues. Germline CDR1 is SGHRS and CDR2 is YFSETQ. CDR3 sequence: CASSFPVSQVGGVTEEQFF. Written as DNA, the CDR3 is TGCGCCAGCAGCTTCCCGGTTTCGCAAGTAGGGGGGGTCACGGAGGAGCAGTTCTTC.

In this sample, this clone turned up once. V and J are TRBV6-5 and TRBJ1-1; TRBD1 is a possible D gene (6 bases). The CDR3 loop spans 14 amino acids. Germline CDR1 is MNHEY and CDR2 is SVGAGI. V lost 7 bases and J lost 0, with 12 bases in between. CDR3 region: CASTRTAVNTEAFF. The DNA of the CDR3 is TGTGCCAGCACCCGGACAGCGGTGAACACTGAAGCTTTCTTT.